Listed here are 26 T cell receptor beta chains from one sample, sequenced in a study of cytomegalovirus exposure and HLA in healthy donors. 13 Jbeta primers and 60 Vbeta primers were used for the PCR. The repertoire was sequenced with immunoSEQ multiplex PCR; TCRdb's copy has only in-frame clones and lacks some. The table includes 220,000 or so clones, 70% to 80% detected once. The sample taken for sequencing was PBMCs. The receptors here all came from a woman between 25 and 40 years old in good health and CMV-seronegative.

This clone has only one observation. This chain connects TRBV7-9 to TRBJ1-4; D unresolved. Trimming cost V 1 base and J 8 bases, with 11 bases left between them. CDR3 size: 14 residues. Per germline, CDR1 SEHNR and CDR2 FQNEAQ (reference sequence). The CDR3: CASSLGLGDEKLFF. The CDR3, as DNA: TGTGCCAGCAGCTTAGGGCTAGGCGACGAAAAACTGTTTTTT.

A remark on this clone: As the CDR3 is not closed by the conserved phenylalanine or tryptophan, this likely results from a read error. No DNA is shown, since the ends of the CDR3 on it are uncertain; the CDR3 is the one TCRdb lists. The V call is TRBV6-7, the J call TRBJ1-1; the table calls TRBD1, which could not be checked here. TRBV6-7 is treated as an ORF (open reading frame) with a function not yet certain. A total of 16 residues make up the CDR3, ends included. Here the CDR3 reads CASSYSRTYRDRGLGP.

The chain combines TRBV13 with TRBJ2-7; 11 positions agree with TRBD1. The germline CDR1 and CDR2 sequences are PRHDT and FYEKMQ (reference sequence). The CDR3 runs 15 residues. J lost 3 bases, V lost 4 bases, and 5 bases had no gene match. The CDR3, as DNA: TGTGCCAGCAGCTCCTGGACAGGGGGCTTCTACGAGCAGTACTTC. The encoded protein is CASSSWTGGFYEQYF. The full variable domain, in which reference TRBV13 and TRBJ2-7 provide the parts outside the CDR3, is AAGVIQSPRHLIKEKRETATLKCYPIPRHDTVYWYQQGPGQDPQFLISFYEKMQSDKGSIPDRFSAQQFSDYHSELNMSSLELGDSALYFCASSSWTGGFYEQYFGPGTRLTVT.

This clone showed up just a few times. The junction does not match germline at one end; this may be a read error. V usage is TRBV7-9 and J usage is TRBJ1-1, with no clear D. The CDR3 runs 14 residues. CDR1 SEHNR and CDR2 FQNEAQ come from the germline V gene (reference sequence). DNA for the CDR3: TGTTCCAGCAGCTACCCCTTACGGGGCACTGAAGCTTTCTTT. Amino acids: CSSSYPLRGTEAFF.

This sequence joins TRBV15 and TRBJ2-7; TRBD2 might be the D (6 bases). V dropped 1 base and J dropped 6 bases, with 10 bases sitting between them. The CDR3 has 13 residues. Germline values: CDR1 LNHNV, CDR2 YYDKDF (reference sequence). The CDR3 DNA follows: TGTGCCACCAGCAGAGTAGGAGGGTTCGAGCAGTACTTC. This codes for CATSRVGGFEQYF.

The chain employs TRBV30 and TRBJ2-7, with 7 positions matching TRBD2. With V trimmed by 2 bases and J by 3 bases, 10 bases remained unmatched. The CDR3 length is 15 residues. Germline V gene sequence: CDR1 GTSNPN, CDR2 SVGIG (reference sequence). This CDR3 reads CAWSWGGASHYEQYF. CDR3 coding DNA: TGTGCCTGGAGTTGGGGAGGGGCCAGCCACTACGAGCAGTACTTC.

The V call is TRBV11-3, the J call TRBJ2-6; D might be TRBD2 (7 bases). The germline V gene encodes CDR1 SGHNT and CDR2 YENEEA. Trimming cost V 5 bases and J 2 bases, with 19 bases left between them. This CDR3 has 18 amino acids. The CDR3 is CASSHVYRGGTGANVLTF. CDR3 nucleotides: TGTGCCAGCAGCCACGTCTATAGGGGGGGAACTGGGGCCAACGTCCTGACTTTC.

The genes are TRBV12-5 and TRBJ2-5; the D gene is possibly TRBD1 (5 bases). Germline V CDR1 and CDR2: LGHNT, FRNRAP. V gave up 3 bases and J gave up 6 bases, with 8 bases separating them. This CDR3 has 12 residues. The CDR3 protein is CASGLGDQTQYF. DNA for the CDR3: TGTGCTAGTGGTTTAGGGGATCAGACCCAGTACTTC.

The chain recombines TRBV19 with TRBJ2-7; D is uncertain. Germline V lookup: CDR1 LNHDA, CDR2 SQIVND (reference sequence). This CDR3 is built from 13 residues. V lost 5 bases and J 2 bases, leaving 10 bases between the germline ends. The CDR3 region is CASSSRHPYEQYF. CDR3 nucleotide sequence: TGTGCCAGTAGTTCACGACACCCCTACGAGCAGTACTTC.

CDR3 loop: CASSYSRQGGTDTQYF. The CDR3 coding sequence is TGTGCCAGCAGTTACTCGAGGCAGGGTGGCACAGATACGCAGTATTTT. The J gene is TRBJ2-3, the V gene TRBV6-5, with D possibly matching TRBD1 (5 bases). V was pared by 0 bases and J by 1 base, with 11 bases between. CDR1 and CDR2 from the germline V gene are MNHEY and SVGAGI. The CDR3 is 16 amino acids.

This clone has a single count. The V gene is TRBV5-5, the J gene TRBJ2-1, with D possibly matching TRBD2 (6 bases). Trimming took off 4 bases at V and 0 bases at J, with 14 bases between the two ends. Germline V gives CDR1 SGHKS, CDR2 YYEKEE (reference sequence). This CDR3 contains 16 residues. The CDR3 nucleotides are TGTGCCAGCAGCCCGCGGGACGTAAGCTCCTACAATGAGCAGTTCTTC. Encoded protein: CASSPRDVSSYNEQFF.

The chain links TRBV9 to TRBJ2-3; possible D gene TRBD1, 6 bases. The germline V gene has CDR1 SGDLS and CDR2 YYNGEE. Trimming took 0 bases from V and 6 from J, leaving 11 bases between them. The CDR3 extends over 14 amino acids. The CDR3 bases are TGTGCCAGCAGCGTAGCTACCAGGGGCGATACGCAGTATTTT. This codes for CASSVATRGDTQYF.

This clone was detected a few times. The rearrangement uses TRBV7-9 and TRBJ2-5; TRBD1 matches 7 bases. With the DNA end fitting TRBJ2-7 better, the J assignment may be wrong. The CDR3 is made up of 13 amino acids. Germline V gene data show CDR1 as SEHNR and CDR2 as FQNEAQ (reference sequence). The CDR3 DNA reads TGTGCCAGCAGCTTACAACAGGGGACCGAGCAGTACTTC. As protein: CASSLQQGTEQYF.

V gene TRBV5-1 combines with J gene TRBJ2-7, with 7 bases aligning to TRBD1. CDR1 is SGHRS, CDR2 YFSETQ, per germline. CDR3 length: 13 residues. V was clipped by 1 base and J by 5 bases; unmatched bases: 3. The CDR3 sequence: CASSLFTGDEQYF. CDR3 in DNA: TGCGCCAGCAGCTTGTTTACAGGGGACGAGCAGTACTTC.

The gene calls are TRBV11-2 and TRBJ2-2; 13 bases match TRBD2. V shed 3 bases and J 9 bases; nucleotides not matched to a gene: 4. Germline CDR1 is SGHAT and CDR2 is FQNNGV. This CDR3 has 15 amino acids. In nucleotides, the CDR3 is TGTGCCAGCAGCTTGACTAGCGGGGGGCCATGGGAGCTGTTTTTT. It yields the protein CASSLTSGGPWELFF.

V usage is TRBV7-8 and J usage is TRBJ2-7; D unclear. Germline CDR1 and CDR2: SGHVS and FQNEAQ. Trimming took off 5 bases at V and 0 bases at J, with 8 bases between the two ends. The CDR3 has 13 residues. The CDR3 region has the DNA TGTGCCAGCAGCCCCGCCGGCTCCTACGAGCAGTACTTC. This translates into CASSPAGSYEQYF.

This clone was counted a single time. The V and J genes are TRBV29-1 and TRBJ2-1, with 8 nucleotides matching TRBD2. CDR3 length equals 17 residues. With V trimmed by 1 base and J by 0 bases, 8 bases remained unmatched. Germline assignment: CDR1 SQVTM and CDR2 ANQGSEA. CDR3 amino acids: CSVEGDQRELSYNEQFF. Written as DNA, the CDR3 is TGCAGCGTTGAAGGCGACCAGCGGGAGCTCTCCTACAATGAGCAGTTCTTC.

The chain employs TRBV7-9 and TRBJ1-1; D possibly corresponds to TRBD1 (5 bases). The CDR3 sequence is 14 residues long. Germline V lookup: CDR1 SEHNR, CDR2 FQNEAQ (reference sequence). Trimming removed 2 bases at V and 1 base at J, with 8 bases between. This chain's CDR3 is CASSLSGQNTEAFF. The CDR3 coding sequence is TGTGCCAGCAGCTTATCAGGGCAGAACACTGAAGCTTTCTTT.

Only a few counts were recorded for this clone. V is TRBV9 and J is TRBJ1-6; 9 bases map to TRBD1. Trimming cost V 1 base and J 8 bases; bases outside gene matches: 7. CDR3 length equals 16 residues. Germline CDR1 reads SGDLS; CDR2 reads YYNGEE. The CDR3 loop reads CASSVNPGQGYSPLHF. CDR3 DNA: TGTGCCAGCAGCGTAAACCCCGGACAGGGGTATTCACCCCTCCACTTT.

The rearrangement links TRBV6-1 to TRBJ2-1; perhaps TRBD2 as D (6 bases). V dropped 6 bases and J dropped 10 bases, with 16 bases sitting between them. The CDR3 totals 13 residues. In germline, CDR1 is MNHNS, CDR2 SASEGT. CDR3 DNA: TGTGCCAGCAGCCGGACGACTAGTGACGAGCAGTTCTTC. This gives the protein CASSRTTSDEQFF.

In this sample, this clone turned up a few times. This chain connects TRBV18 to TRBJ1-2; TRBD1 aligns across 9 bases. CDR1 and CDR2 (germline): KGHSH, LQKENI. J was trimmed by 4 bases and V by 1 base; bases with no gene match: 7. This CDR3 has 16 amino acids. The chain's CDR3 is CASSPQPGQGFYGYTF. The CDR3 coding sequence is TGTGCCAGCTCACCACAACCGGGACAGGGATTCTATGGCTACACCTTC.

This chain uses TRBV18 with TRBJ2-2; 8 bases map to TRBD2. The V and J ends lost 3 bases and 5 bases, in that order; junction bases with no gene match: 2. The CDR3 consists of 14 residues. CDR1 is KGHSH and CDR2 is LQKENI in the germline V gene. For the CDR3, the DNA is TGTGCCAGCTCACCGGGACTAGAAACCGGGGAGCTGTTTTTT. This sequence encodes CASSPGLETGELFF. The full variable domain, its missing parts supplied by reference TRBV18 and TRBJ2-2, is NAGVMQNPRHLVRRRGQEARLRCSPMKGHSHVYWYRQLPEEGLKFMVYLQKENIIDESGMPKERFSAEFPKEGPSILRIQQVVRGDSAAYFCASSPGLETGELFFGEGSRLTVL.

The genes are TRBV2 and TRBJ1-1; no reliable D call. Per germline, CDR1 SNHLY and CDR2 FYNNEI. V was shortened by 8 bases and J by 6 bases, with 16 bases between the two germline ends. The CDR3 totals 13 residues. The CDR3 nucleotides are TGTGCCAGCGCCACAGTCAACACCGCTGAAGCTTTCTTT. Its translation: CASATVNTAEAFF.

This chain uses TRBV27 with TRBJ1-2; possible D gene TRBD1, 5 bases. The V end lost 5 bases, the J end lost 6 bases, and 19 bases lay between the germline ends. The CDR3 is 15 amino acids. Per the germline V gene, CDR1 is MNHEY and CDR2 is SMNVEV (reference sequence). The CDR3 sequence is CASSGGGGLWNGYTF. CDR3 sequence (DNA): TGTGCCAGCAGTGGGGGTGGGGGACTCTGGAATGGCTACACCTTC.

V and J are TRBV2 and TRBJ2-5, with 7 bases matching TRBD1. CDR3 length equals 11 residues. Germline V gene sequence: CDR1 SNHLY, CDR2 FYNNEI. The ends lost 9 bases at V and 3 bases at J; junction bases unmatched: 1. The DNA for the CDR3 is TGTGCCAGTGACAGGGAAGAGACCCAGTACTTC. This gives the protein CASDREETQYF. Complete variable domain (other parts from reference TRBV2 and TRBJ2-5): EPEVTQTPSHQVTQMGQEVILRCVPISNHLYFYWYRQILGQKVEFLVSFYNNEISEKSEIFDDQFSVERPDGSNFTLKIRSTKLEDSAMYFCASDREETQYFGPGTRLLVL.

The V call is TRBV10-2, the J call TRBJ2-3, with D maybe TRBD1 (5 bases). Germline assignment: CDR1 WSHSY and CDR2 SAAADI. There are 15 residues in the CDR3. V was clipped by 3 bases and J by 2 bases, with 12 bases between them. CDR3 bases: TGCGCCAGCAGTGATGTATGGGGCGACACAGATACGCAGTATTTT. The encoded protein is CASSDVWGDTDTQYF.